This T cell receptor (beta chain) was identified in a study of blood T cell repertoires in COVID-19. Per the original methods: Estimation of nucleated cell counts relied on the amplification of reference gene primers. Assay: immunoSEQ multiplex PCR; the TCRdb copy retains only in-frame clones and omits some. The V and J calls and the clone size are those of that table, but D and trimming were determined from the DNA. Among about 74,000 clones listed, roughly 88% were seen once. The source of this sequence is a woman aged 80 or over with active or convalescent COVID-19. The source material was peripheral blood.

CDR3 in DNA: TGTGCCAGTAGACTGGGGGGGAAGGACACTGAAGCTTTCTTT. Protein sequence: CASRLGGKDTEAFF. This rearrangement joins TRBV19 to TRBJ1-1, with D maybe TRBD1 (5 bases). Trimming removed 6 bases from V and 3 bases from J, with 14 bases in between. Germline-derived CDR1 and CDR2 are LNHDA and SQIVND (reference sequence). The CDR3 is 14 residues long.